The clone carrying this TCR beta chain was recorded a few times. Its matching antigen is unknown. The data belong to a study of T-cell memory formation after mild COVID-19. The overall study: TCR clusters were largely donor specific.

TCRdb reanalysed the 5' RACE reads using MiXCR and keeps one entry per CDR3 protein. The sample records some 450,000 distinct CDR3 sequences, roughly 20% being singletons. Study-level findings and limits: Memory cells collected pre-infection included some clones that later responded, suggesting cross-reactive memory joined. Clones that got smaller from day 15 to 85 had even CD4/CD8, while clones growing later tipped toward CD4+. Contracting CD8+ clones were enriched in EMRA, CD4+ mainly in CM and EM.

In germline, CDR1 is LGHDT, CDR2 YNNKEL (reference sequence). This CDR3 spans 15 amino acids. Trimming stripped 1 base from V and 4 bases from J, with 14 bases between. The chain employs TRBV3-1 and TRBJ2-7; D gene unclear. The specimen was PBMCs or a T cell subset sorted from them (not recorded which). The receptor comes from an adult woman who had mild COVID-19 (a few samples of this study predate the infection). Cell type and time point are not known. CDR3 loop: CASSQAPDRLYEQYF. The CDR3 nucleotides are TGTGCCAGCAGCCAAGCCCCGGACCGGTTATACGAGCAGTACTTC.